This T cell receptor (beta chain) was obtained from a study of shared clonotypes between healthy human individuals. Trimming left V 1 base short and J 7 bases short, with 8 bases between. This CDR3 comprises 13 residues. Germline CDR1 is MGHRA and CDR2 is YSYEKL. A remark on this clone: The antigen remains undetermined.

Some clones are missing from TCRdb's copy, which holds only in-frame ones; the method was immunoSEQ multiplex PCR. The sample holds roughly 2.5 million clones, roughly 92% seen once. Study findings and constraints: Researchers found naive subsets generally carried larger estimated richness than memory subsets. Among donors, the sharing of clonotypes was expected to be influenced by sequencing depth. The study drew on few donors, limiting represented genetic and exposure-history diversity. Between four donors, naive CD4 clonotypes were shared at a level of about 5%.

The chain joins TRBV4-1 to TRBJ1-5; D call uncertain. The sequence was obtained from a man between 18 and 35 years old in good health. The sequenced material came from naive CD4+ T cells sorted from blood. Subset here: CD45RA+ positively selected. The CDR3 nucleotides are TGCGCCAGCAGCCAAGGGACGGACCAGCCCCAGCATTTT. Protein product: CASSQGTDQPQHF.